The T cell receptor beta chain described here comes from a study of vaccination effects on CD4 cells after COVID-19. Across the whole study: Either the BNT162b2 or mRNA-1273 vaccine was given to participants in two doses.

The protocol was immunoSEQ multiplex PCR, while the TCRdb copy is restricted to in-frame clones and leaves out a portion. The sample includes 71,000 or so clones, under 75% seen only once; the top ten take 3.5% to 4.5%. In regard to this clone: What it recognizes is unknown.

The germline V gene encodes CDR1 SGHDN and CDR2 FVKESK. Trimming cost V 4 bases and J 7 bases, with 8 bases left between them. CDR3 size: 12 residues. Overall study findings and caveats: In the late period after vaccination, infection- and vaccine-induced clones contracted markedly. Vaccine-induced clones in healthy vaccinees cross-reacted with common cold coronaviruses in only 1 of 255 cases.

Expansion with viral peptide pools was applied to antigen-specific CD4+ T cells by the ViraFEST assay prior to sequencing. The authors isolated CD4+ T cells after 9 to 10 days of culture. According to the study, vaccine recipients showed no prior SARS-CoV-2 infection and negative nucleocapsid antibodies. Half-medium exchanges with IL-2 medium took place on days 3 and 7. The specimen comprised CD4+ T cells from PBMCs cultured with HCoV-OC43 spike peptides, sampled before COVID-19 vaccination. The sample's subset: HCoV-OC43 spike overlapping peptide pool stimulation. The clonotype comes from a human donor who received a COVID-19 vaccine. V is TRBV14 and J is TRBJ2-1; D uncertain. The CDR3 loop is CASSPYRNEQFF. The CDR3 DNA reads TGTGCCAGCAGCCCCTATAGGAATGAGCAGTTCTTC.